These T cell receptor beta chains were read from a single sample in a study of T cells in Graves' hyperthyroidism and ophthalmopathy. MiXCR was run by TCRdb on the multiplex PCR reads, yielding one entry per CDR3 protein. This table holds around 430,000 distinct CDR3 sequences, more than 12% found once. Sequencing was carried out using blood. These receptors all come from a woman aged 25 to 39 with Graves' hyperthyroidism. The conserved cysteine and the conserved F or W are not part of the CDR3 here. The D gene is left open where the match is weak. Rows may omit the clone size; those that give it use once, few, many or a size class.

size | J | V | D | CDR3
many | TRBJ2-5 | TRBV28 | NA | ASSPGSHLKETQY
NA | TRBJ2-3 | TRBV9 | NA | ASSVDQPSTDTQY
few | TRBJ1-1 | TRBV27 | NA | ASSPLTPVNTEAF
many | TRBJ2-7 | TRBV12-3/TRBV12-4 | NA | ASSFRAGPYEQY
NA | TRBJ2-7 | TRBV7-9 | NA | ASSLVEAAGEAYEQY
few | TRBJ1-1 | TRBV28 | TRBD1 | ASSLVPGQANTEAF
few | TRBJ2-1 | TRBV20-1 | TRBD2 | SAKTSGRAGAYNEQF
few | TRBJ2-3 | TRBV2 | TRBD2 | ATAGGEADTQY
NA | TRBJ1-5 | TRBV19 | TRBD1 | ASSRDRDPNQPQH
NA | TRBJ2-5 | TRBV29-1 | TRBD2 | SVGGGEETQY
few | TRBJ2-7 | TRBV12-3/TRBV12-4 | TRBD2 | ASSFSLAGPSYEQY
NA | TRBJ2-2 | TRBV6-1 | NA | ASRHAQGSETGELF
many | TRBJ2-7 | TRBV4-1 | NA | ASSPGKAYEQY
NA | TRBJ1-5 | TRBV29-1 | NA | SVTTQIDQPQH
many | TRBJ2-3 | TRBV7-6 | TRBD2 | ASSLGLAEGTDTQY
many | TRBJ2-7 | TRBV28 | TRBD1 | ASRTSTGETYEQY
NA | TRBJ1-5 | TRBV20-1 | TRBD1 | SARQGVDQPQH
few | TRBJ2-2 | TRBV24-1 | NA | ATSGGPNTGELF
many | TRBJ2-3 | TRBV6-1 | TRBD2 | ASSRGRAGDTQY
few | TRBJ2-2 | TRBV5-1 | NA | ASSLPGKGTGELF
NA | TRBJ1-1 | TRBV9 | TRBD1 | ASSEGQGNTEAF
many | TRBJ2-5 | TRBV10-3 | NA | AISERALETQY
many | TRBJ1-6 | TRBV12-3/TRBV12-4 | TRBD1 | ASSPGGSGNSPLH
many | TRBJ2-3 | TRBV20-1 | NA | SAISGTSPSTDTQY
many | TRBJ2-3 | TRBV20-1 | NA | SARASGPSTDTQY